This TCR beta chain emerged from a study of blood T cells in healthy people across ages. This clonotype was observed a handful of times. The antigen remains unidentified. Whole-study findings and limits: The study could not conclusively compare naive and antigen-experienced cells, given its unsorted PBMCs. Per-million-T-cell TCR beta diversity fell roughly linearly with age.

Primers used in a second PCR of roughly 7 to 12 cycles were a sample-barcoded 5' primer and a J-beta primer mix. Each of the cDNA molecules was tagged by a template-switch adaptor with 12 random nucleotides. TCRdb re-derived calls from the 5' RACE reads in MiXCR, one entry per CDR3 protein. In the table there are 600,000 to 900,000 distinct CDR3 sequences, around 25% of which are singletons. Germline CDR1 and CDR2: SGHAT and FQNNGV. The CDR3 is 13 amino acids. Deletions cut 6 bases from V and 3 bases from J, with 8 bases between. These records were also assigned to another study, of T cells of mothers and their children.

The TCR comes from a boy under 18 in good health. Material: blood. The chain combines TRBV11-2 with TRBJ1-4; D might be TRBD1 (5 bases). The CDR3 DNA reads TGTGCCAGCAGACAGGAGGCTAATGAAAAACTGTTTTTT. It is translated as CASRQEANEKLFF.